The clone carrying this T cell receptor (beta chain) has only a few counts. Patients with stable or active relapsing-remitting disease, all of them treatment-naive, made up the multiple sclerosis controls. Reverse transcription of about 0.5 to 1 ug RNA used random hexamers. TCR beta CDR3 was amplified by immunoSEQ covering 54 Vbeta and 13 Jbeta. TCRdb recomputed calls from the immunoSEQ multiplex PCR reads with MiXCR, one row per CDR3 protein. Among about 300,000 distinct CDR3 sequences, about 88% were seen once, and the ten largest hold less than 0.2%. This entry comes from a study of CD8 T cells in Susac syndrome. Trimming pared 7 bases from V and 0 bases from J, leaving 13 bases between. The CDR3 has 15 residues.

The rearrangement links TRBV12-3 or TRBV12-4 to TRBJ1-5, with D unresolved. The origin of this receptor is a human donor with multiple sclerosis. Sample: CD8+ T cells from PBMCs. CDR3 bases: TGTGCCAGCACCCCTGGAGGGAATAGCAATCAGCCCCAGCATTTT. This translates into CASTPGGNSNQPQHF.